A selection of T cell receptor beta chains follows, all from one sample in a study of vaccination effects on CD4 cells after COVID-19. These receptors have no known antigen. The protocol was immunoSEQ multiplex PCR, while the TCRdb copy is restricted to in-frame clones and leaves out a portion. The sample lists about 55,000 clones, more than 60% occurring once. The sample was CD4+ T cells from PBMCs cultured with SARS-CoV-2 spike peptides, taken before COVID-19 vaccination. Receptors were obtained from a human donor who received a COVID-19 vaccine. Both conserved end residues are part of each CDR3. Each record gives: CDR3 protein, CDR3 DNA, J gene, clone size, V gene, D gene. A D gene is named only where the DNA matches it firmly. Where a row states a size, it is once, few, many or the class of an expanded clone; other rows omit it.

CDR3aa: CATSDGRVPGAFTDTQYF
CDR3nt: TGTGCCACCAGTGATGGCAGGGTTCCGGGGGCTTTCACAGATACGCAGTATTTT
j_gene: TRBJ2-3
abundance: NA
v_gene: TRBV24-1
d_gene: NA

CDR3aa: CASSLPSGGGSDTQYF
CDR3nt: TGTGCCAGCAGCCTCCCGAGCGGGGGGGGATCAGATACGCAGTATTTT
j_gene: TRBJ2-3
abundance: NA
v_gene: TRBV7-2
d_gene: TRBD2

CDR3aa: CASRPNYEQYF
CDR3nt: TGTGCCAGCAGGCCCAACTACGAGCAGTACTTC
j_gene: TRBJ2-7
abundance: few
v_gene: TRBV2
d_gene: NA

CDR3aa: CASSEPGEGPQHF
CDR3nt: TGTGCCAGCAGTGAACCGGGGGAGGGGCCCCAGCATTTT
j_gene: TRBJ1-5
abundance: few
v_gene: TRBV2
d_gene: NA

CDR3aa: CASRGTSGRASNTGELFF
CDR3nt: TGTGCCAGCAGGGGGACTAGCGGGAGAGCGTCGAACACCGGGGAGCTGTTTTTT
j_gene: TRBJ2-2
abundance: NA
v_gene: TRBV28
d_gene: TRBD2

CDR3aa: CASSHTWTGDNTIYF
CDR3nt: TGTGCCAGCAGCCATACCTGGACAGGGGATAACACCATATATTTT
j_gene: TRBJ1-3
abundance: few
v_gene: TRBV28
d_gene: TRBD1

CDR3aa: CASSGRSGEQYF
CDR3nt: TGTGCCAGCAGCGGGCGGTCTGGCGAGCAGTACTTC
j_gene: TRBJ2-7
abundance: once
v_gene: TRBV2
d_gene: NA

CDR3aa: CASSSGTSGTDTQYF
CDR3nt: TGTGCCAGCAGCTCAGGAACTTCAGGGACAGATACGCAGTATTTT
j_gene: TRBJ2-3
abundance: NA
v_gene: TRBV7-2
d_gene: NA

CDR3aa: CASTGEAPYNEQFF
CDR3nt: TGTGCCAGCACAGGGGAGGCCCCTTACAATGAGCAGTTCTTC
j_gene: TRBJ2-1
abundance: NA
v_gene: TRBV4-2
d_gene: NA

CDR3aa: CASSVDWTDQPQHF
CDR3nt: TGTGCCAGCAGCGTAGATTGGACCGATCAGCCCCAGCATTTT
j_gene: TRBJ1-5
abundance: NA
v_gene: TRBV9
d_gene: NA

CDR3aa: CASSLVPGKDSPLHF
CDR3nt: TGTGCCAGCAGCTTGGTCCCAGGGAAGGATTCACCCCTCCACTTT
j_gene: TRBJ1-6
abundance: NA
v_gene: TRBV5-4
d_gene: NA

CDR3aa: CASRDQNTEAFF
CDR3nt: TGTGCCAGTAGAGACCAGAACACTGAAGCTTTCTTT
j_gene: TRBJ1-1
abundance: NA
v_gene: TRBV19
d_gene: NA

CDR3aa: CASSNLAGGRNTQYF
CDR3nt: TGTGCCAGCAGCAACTTAGCGGGGGGCCGAAATACGCAGTATTTT
j_gene: TRBJ2-3
abundance: NA
v_gene: TRBV5-4
d_gene: TRBD2

CDR3aa: CASTLTSGDPGFF
CDR3nt: TGTGCCAGCACCCTGACTAGCGGGGACCCGGGGTTCTTC
j_gene: TRBJ2-1
abundance: NA
v_gene: TRBV6-5
d_gene: TRBD2

CDR3aa: CASSVDEYRVTGEQYF
CDR3nt: TGTGCCAGCAGTGTTGATGAGTATAGGGTGACGGGCGAGCAGTACTTC
j_gene: TRBJ2-7
abundance: few
v_gene: TRBV2
d_gene: NA

CDR3aa: CASSRTRTGFGGYTF
CDR3nt: TGTGCCAGCAGCCGTACTCGGACAGGGTTCGGAGGCTACACCTTC
j_gene: TRBJ1-2
abundance: NA
v_gene: TRBV27
d_gene: TRBD1

CDR3aa: CASSPHFKNEQFF
CDR3nt: TGTGCCAGCAGCCCCCATTTCAAAAATGAGCAGTTCTTC
j_gene: TRBJ2-1
abundance: NA
v_gene: TRBV3-1/TRBV3-2
d_gene: NA

CDR3aa: CAIHKDMNTEAFF
CDR3nt: TGTGCCATCCACAAGGACATGAACACTGAAGCTTTCTTT
j_gene: TRBJ1-1
abundance: NA
v_gene: TRBV10-3
d_gene: NA

CDR3aa: CASRNDRAGETQYF
CDR3nt: TGCGCCAGCAGGAATGACAGGGCCGGGGAGACCCAGTACTTC
j_gene: TRBJ2-5
abundance: NA
v_gene: TRBV5-1
d_gene: TRBD1

CDR3aa: CAWSVRGAVVYEQYF
CDR3nt: TGTGCCTGGAGTGTACGTGGGGCAGTCGTATACGAGCAGTACTTC
j_gene: TRBJ2-7
abundance: NA
v_gene: TRBV30
d_gene: NA

CDR3aa: CSVSFTGELFF
CDR3nt: TGCAGCGTTTCTTTTACCGGGGAGCTGTTTTTT
j_gene: TRBJ2-2
abundance: NA
v_gene: TRBV29-1
d_gene: NA

CDR3aa: CSATRGHEQFF
CDR3nt: TGCAGTGCTACTAGGGGCCATGAGCAGTTCTTC
j_gene: TRBJ2-1
abundance: NA
v_gene: TRBV20-1
d_gene: NA

CDR3aa: CASSLDPPSGRRTGELFF
CDR3nt: TGTGCCAGCAGCTTAGATCCCCCTAGCGGGAGAAGAACCGGGGAGCTGTTTTTT
j_gene: TRBJ2-2
abundance: few
v_gene: TRBV11-2
d_gene: TRBD2

CDR3aa: CASSPYGSITYNEQFF
CDR3nt: TGTGCCAGCAGCCCCTATGGTAGTATTACCTACAATGAGCAGTTCTTC
j_gene: TRBJ2-1
abundance: once
v_gene: TRBV14
d_gene: NA

CDR3aa: CASSQLRGLSGNTIYF
CDR3nt: TGCGCCAGCAGTCAACTCAGGGGGCTGTCTGGAAACACCATATATTTT
j_gene: TRBJ1-3
abundance: NA
v_gene: TRBV23-1
d_gene: TRBD1

CDR3aa: CASSPGGSHTDTQYF
CDR3nt: TGTGCCAGCTCCCCAGGGGGCAGTCACACAGATACGCAGTATTTT
j_gene: TRBJ2-3
abundance: NA
v_gene: TRBV19
d_gene: TRBD1

CDR3aa: CASSQLEEWDYLPEQYF
CDR3nt: TGCGCCAGCAGCCAGCTCGAGGAATGGGACTATCTCCCTGAGCAGTACTTC
j_gene: TRBJ2-7
abundance: NA
v_gene: TRBV4-1
d_gene: TRBD2